The 21 T cell receptor beta chains listed next were all sequenced from one sample in a study of read filtering for tumor transcriptome and immune sequencing (TCRdb year 2020). The data were produced on an Illumina HiSeq 4000. TCR libraries were constructed from approximately 360 ng RNA using the Immunoverse kit, and molecular barcoded adaptors covering alpha/delta and beta/gamma chains were employed. The raw public reads went through TCRdb reprocessing: fastp at Q25, MiXCR clone calling, in-frame beta chains kept. Entries that share a CDR3 protein sequence are merged under the most common genes and DNA. This sample has 45,000 to 50,000 distinct CDR3 sequences in its table, and roughly 12% of those were observed once. The ten top clones hold about 14% of the sample. Sample: a population of CD138-negative cells sorted from bone marrow. Sample cell subset or site, as interpreted from the label and publication: bone marrow mononuclear cells depleted of CD138+ plasma/myeloma cells by negative magnetic selection. These receptors were taken from a donor at least 40 years old with multiple myeloma.

Note on this clonotype: This may stem from a read error, because a much larger clone lies one nucleotide away. This chain links TRBV7-2 with TRBJ2-7, with D possibly TRBD1 on 5 matching bases. The germline gives CDR1 SGHTA, CDR2 FQGNSA. Trimming shortened V by 8 bases and J by 0 bases, and 20 bases separated the two germline ends. The CDR3 runs 16 residues. The CDR3 bases are TGTGCCAGCGGTCGGGCCCAAGGGGCCATCTCCTACGAGCAGTACTTC. Protein sequence: CASGRAQGAISYEQYF.

This clonotype is medium-sized within its sample. The chain carries TRBV7-9 and TRBJ2-1; 8 positions match TRBD2. V lost 3 bases and J lost 6; bases outside the gene matches: 7. CDR3 size: 15 residues. Per germline, CDR1 SEHNR and CDR2 FQNEAQ (reference sequence). The CDR3 loop reads CASSFTAGGINEQFF. Here the CDR3 DNA reads TGTGCCAGCAGCTTCACGGCGGGAGGTATCAATGAGCAGTTCTTC.

On this clonotype itself: A single base separates this from a much larger clone, so it may be a read error. This chain connects TRBV4-1 to TRBJ1-6; TRBD1 is a possible D gene (5 bases). The CDR3 loop spans 12 amino acids. CDR1 and CDR2 (germline): MGHRA, YSYEKL. CDR3 region: CASSQEGVRALF. CDR3 DNA sequence: TGCGCCAGCAGCCAAGAGGGGGTCCGGGCTCTCTTT.

This clonotype was detected many times. The chain joins TRBV7-9 to TRBJ2-7; D is possibly TRBD2 (7 bases). CDR1 SEHNR and CDR2 FQNEAQ come from the germline V gene (reference sequence). The length of the CDR3 is 16 residues. V dropped 3 bases and J dropped 2 bases, with 17 bases sitting between them. Written as DNA, the CDR3 is TGTGCCAGCAGCTTCTCCCGGGGGGCAGGGGCCTACGAGCAGTACTTC. Its protein is CASSFSRGAGAYEQYF.

Note on this clonotype: At one boundary the junction diverges from the germline segment, which might be a read error. This sequence joins TRBV28 and TRBJ2-1; 7 bases map to TRBD1. The CDR3 totals 14 residues. Germline values: CDR1 MDHEN, CDR2 SYDVKM. The CDR3 DNA is TGTGCCGGCAGTTTACCTGGACAGGTGGGTGAGCAGTTCTTC. Its translation: CAGSLPGQVGEQFF. Full variable domain (rest looked up from reference TRBV28 and TRBJ2-1): DVKVTQSSRYLVKRTGEKVFLECVQDMDHENMFWYRQDPGLGLRLIYFSYDVKMKEKGDIPEGYSVSREKKERFSLILESASTNQTSMYLCAGSLPGQVGEQFFGPGTRLTVL.

This clonotype was recorded at least ten times. This sequence joins TRBV5-1 and TRBJ1-1; no definite D call. There are 14 residues in the CDR3. Germline values: CDR1 SGHRS, CDR2 YFSETQ. With 4 bases removed from V and 1 base from J, the gap between germline ends came to 11 bases. The CDR3 DNA reads TGCGCCAGCAGCACCGACTGGGGGAACACTGAAGCTTTCTTT. This translates into CASSTDWGNTEAFF.

This clonotype was picked up many times. The J gene is TRBJ1-5, the V gene TRBV19; 8 nucleotides match TRBD1. Per the germline V gene, CDR1 is LNHDA and CDR2 is SQIVND (reference sequence). V was clipped by 6 bases and J by 7 bases; unmatched bases: 11. CDR3 size: 15 residues. CDR3 protein: CASRPTGQAAQPQHF. CDR3 nucleotide sequence: TGTGCCAGTAGACCTACGGGACAGGCAGCCCAGCCCCAGCATTTT.

This clonotype was found many times. The V call is TRBV5-5, the J call TRBJ2-2; TRBD1 aligns across 7 bases. The J segment lost 2 bases and the V segment lost 3 bases, leaving 1 base of the junction unmatched. CDR1 SGHKS and CDR2 YYEKEE come from the germline V gene (reference sequence). The CDR3 runs to 14 residues. The CDR3 loop is CASSWTGNTGELFF. In DNA, the CDR3 is TGTGCCAGCAGCTGGACAGGAAACACCGGGGAGCTGTTTTTT. Full variable domain (missing parts from reference TRBV5-5 and TRBJ2-2): DAGVTQSPTHLIKTRGQQVTLRCSPISGHKSVSWYQQVLGQGPQFIFQYYEKEERGRGNFPDRFSARQFPNYSSELNVNALLLGDSALYLCASSWTGNTGELFFGEGSRLTVL.

Ten or more counts support this clonotype. The chain links TRBV11-2 to TRBJ1-4; the D gene is possibly TRBD1 (5 bases). The germline gives CDR1 SGHAT, CDR2 FQNNGV. The CDR3 sequence is 15 residues long. V was clipped by 1 base and J by 3 bases, with 9 bases between them. For the CDR3, the DNA is TGTGCCAGCAGCTTAGCGGGGGGGTCTAATGAAAAACTGTTTTTT. Its protein product is CASSLAGGSNEKLFF.

The V and J genes are TRBV28 and TRBJ2-7, with 11 bases aligning to TRBD2. Trimming at V came to 2 bases and at J to 6 bases, leaving 9 bases not matched to a gene. CDR3 length: 16 residues. In germline, CDR1 is MDHEN, CDR2 SYDVKM. CDR3 region: CASSLTSGSFPLEQYF. In DNA, the CDR3 is TGTGCCAGCAGTTTAACTAGCGGGAGTTTTCCCCTCGAGCAGTACTTC.

This clonotype was seen repeatedly, ten times or more. The CDR3 DNA is TGTGCCAGCAGTTTATATGACACCGGGGAGCTGTTTTTT. Protein sequence: CASSLYDTGELFF. This chain uses TRBV12-3 or TRBV12-4 with TRBJ2-2; D is uncertain. V lost 2 bases, J lost 3 bases, and 4 bases lay in between. CDR3 length equals 13 residues.

This clonotype showed up many times. This sequence joins TRBV27 and TRBJ1-1, with D possibly matching TRBD1 (6 bases). Germline V gene data show CDR1 as MNHEY and CDR2 as SMNVEV (reference sequence). CDR3 length: 16 amino acids. With 2 bases removed from V and 6 bases from J, the gap between germline ends came to 19 bases. CDR3 DNA sequence: TGTGCCAGCAGTTTAAAGGGGGACATAGCCGGGGCTGAAGCTTTCTTT. It translates to CASSLKGDIAGAEAFF.

This clonotype was seen many times. The chain uses TRBV7-8 and TRBJ2-1; a weak D match, TRBD1 (6 bases). V was pared by 0 bases and J by 4 bases, with 13 bases between. The CDR3 contains 16 residues. Per germline, CDR1 SGHVS and CDR2 FQNEAQ. The CDR3 loop reads CASSLAGRQDYNEQFF. CDR3 sequence (DNA): TGTGCCAGCAGCTTAGCTGGTAGACAGGATTACAATGAGCAGTTCTTC.

In its sample, this clonotype was seen many times. The V and J genes are TRBV4-1 and TRBJ2-7; 14 nucleotides agree with TRBD2. The CDR3 runs to 16 residues. Germline assignment: CDR1 MGHRA and CDR2 YSYEKL. With V trimmed by 3 bases and J by 5 bases, 6 bases remained unmatched. CDR3 DNA sequence: TGCGCCAGCAGCCAGACCGGACTAGCGGGAGGTAACGAGCAGTACTTC. Its protein is CASSQTGLAGGNEQYF.

This clonotype was observed at least ten times. The chain combines TRBV20-1 with TRBJ2-1, with 7 positions matching TRBD1. CDR1 is DFQATT and CDR2 is SNEGSKA in the germline V gene (reference sequence). The CDR3 length is 14 residues. V shed 5 bases, J shed 7 bases, and the junction held 11 bases outside the gene matches. The CDR3 region is CSADRDRSSNEQFF. CDR3 in DNA: TGCAGTGCTGACCGGGACAGAAGTTCAAATGAGCAGTTCTTC.

This clonotype was seen at least ten times. A read error is likely, as this CDR3 ends without the conserved phenylalanine or tryptophan. V usage is TRBV28 and J usage is TRBJ2-3; 10 bases agree with TRBD1. V gave up 5 bases and J gave up 3 bases; unmatched junction bases: 5. The CDR3 totals 15 residues. Germline V CDR1 and CDR2: MDHEN, SYDVKM. The chain's CDR3 is CASSEDRGQTDTQYS. The CDR3 nucleotides read TGTGCCAGCAGTGAAGACAGGGGGCAGACAGATACGCAGTATTCT.

This clonotype appeared a few times. Given a much more abundant clone one base away, this may be a read error. This sequence joins TRBV28 and TRBJ1-2, with TRBD1 matching over 9 bases. CDR1 is MDHEN and CDR2 is SYDVKM in the germline V gene. CDR3 length equals 14 residues. The CDR3 here is CASKTGGAYYGYAF. The CDR3 DNA sequence: TGTGCCAGCAAAACAGGGGGCGCTTACTATGGCTACGCCTTC.

This clonotype has ten or more counts. The rearrangement joins TRBV12-3 or TRBV12-4 to TRBJ1-1, with a possible D match to TRBD1 (6 bases). The V end was cut by 8 bases, the J end by 4 bases, with 17 bases between. The CDR3 loop spans 14 amino acids. The DNA for the CDR3 is TGTGCCAGCGTCGGGGCCGCGGGGGCCACTGAAGCTTTCTTT. This translates into CASVGAAGATEAFF.

This rearrangement joins TRBV27 to TRBJ2-1; 10 bases agree with TRBD1. J was trimmed by 4 bases and V by 5 bases; bases with no gene match: 5. CDR1 is MNHEY and CDR2 is SMNVEV in the germline V gene (reference sequence). The CDR3 loop spans 15 amino acids. The CDR3 sequence: CASSAGTGDYNEQFF. Here the CDR3 DNA reads TGTGCCAGCAGTGCCGGGACAGGGGATTACAATGAGCAGTTCTTC.

This clonotype was observed many times. The chain recombines TRBV7-3 with TRBJ2-3; D ambiguous. Germline V gene sequence: CDR1 SGHTA, CDR2 FQGTGA. The V end was cut by 6 bases, the J end by 8 bases, with 15 bases between. CDR3 length: 13 residues. CDR3 bases: TGTGCCAGCAGTTCGCAAATAGGTAGTACGCAGTATTTT. Residues: CASSSQIGSTQYF.

This clonotype was found many times. The chain recombines TRBV20-1 with TRBJ1-5; the D is unclear. This CDR3 spans 13 amino acids. Trimming stripped 5 bases from V and 0 bases from J, with 8 bases between. In germline, CDR1 is DFQATT, CDR2 SNEGSKA (reference sequence). The CDR3 bases are TGCAGTGCTGCGACCGATAGCAATCAGCCCCAGCATTTT. This gives the protein CSAATDSNQPQHF.